This entry lists 4 T cell receptor beta chains sequenced from one sample in a study of type 1 and type 2 diabetes patients. Genomic DNA was the PCR template. Multiplex PCR with 30 forward and 13 reverse primers amplified the TCR beta CDR3. A single record per CDR3 protein comes from TCRdb applying MiXCR to the multiplex PCR reads. Here the sample spans fewer than 350,000 distinct CDR3 sequences, roughly 48% being singletons. Sequenced input: peripheral blood mononuclear cells (PBMCs). These receptors were collected from a young man with type 2 diabetes.

CDR3 amino acids: CASSPGGGTVNTEAFF. CDR3 coding DNA: TGTGCCAGCAGCCCCGGCGGGGGGACAGTAAACACTGAAGCTTTCTTT. V and J are TRBV9 and TRBJ1-1; 7 nucleotides align to TRBD1. The V gene's germline CDR1 is SGDLS and CDR2 YYNGEE. V shed 4 bases, J shed 2 bases, and the junction held 11 bases outside the gene matches. This CDR3 contains 16 residues.

This clonotype was found a few times. V gene TRBV12-3 or TRBV12-4 combines with J gene TRBJ2-1; 13 bases map to TRBD2. The CDR3 loop spans 15 amino acids. The V and J ends lost 3 bases and 8 bases, in that order; junction bases with no gene match: 4. CDR3 coding DNA: TGTGCCAGCAGTTTTCCGACTAGCGGGAGGTATGAGCAGTTCTTC. The encoded protein is CASSFPTSGRYEQFF.

The chain recombines TRBV20-1 with TRBJ1-1; D is possibly TRBD1 (6 bases). The CDR3 is made up of 11 amino acids. CDR1 is DFQATT and CDR2 is SNEGSKA in the germline V gene (reference sequence). The V gene lost 3 bases and the J gene lost 10 bases, with 12 bases spanning the gap. CDR3 in amino acids: CSARRDMGAFF. The DNA of the CDR3 is TGCAGTGCTAGGCGGGACATGGGAGCTTTCTTT.

This clonotype was observed a handful of times. The chain uses TRBV30 and TRBJ2-1; 8 bases match TRBD2. The V gene end was trimmed by 1 base and the J gene end by 1 base; junction bases not matched to a gene: 6. The germline V gene encodes CDR1 GTSNPN and CDR2 SVGIG (reference sequence). This CDR3 is 16 amino acids long. The DNA for the CDR3 is TGTGCCTGGAGTGGAACGGGACTAGTGTCCTACAATGAGCAGTTCTTC. It encodes CAWSGTGLVSYNEQFF.